The 15 T cell receptor beta chains given below trace back to one sample, sequenced in a study of CD8+CD57+ T cells in acquired aplastic anemia. CD8+CD57+ cell expansion had been shown by flow cytometry in patients chosen for sequencing. The TCR beta profiling, which covered VDJ combination and CDR3 sequence, was carried out using genomic DNA as the template. Via MiXCR, TCRdb re-called the reads, giving one row per CDR3 protein. The sample lists 150,000 to 200,000 distinct CDR3 sequences, around 48% occurring once. Sequenced input: sorted CD4+, CD8+, or CD8+CD57+ T cells (not recorded which) from PBMCs. The receptor set was obtained from a human donor with aplastic anemia.

The chain carries TRBV7-2 and TRBJ2-7, with 8 positions matching TRBD2. The CDR3 runs 14 residues. The V gene's germline CDR1 is SGHTA and CDR2 FQGNSA. CDR3 sequence reads: CARGGAGGLYEQYF. The CDR3 region has the DNA TGTGCTAGAGGAGGGGCGGGGGGTCTCTACGAGCAGTACTTC.

This clonotype was counted once. The rearrangement joins TRBV20-1 to TRBJ2-2, with D maybe TRBD1 (6 bases). The CDR3 is 14 amino acids. Germline CDR1 DFQATT, CDR2 SNEGSKA (reference sequence). V gave up 3 bases and J gave up 8 bases, with 16 bases separating them. The CDR3 DNA sequence: TGCAGTGCTAGCAACACAGGGAGTATGGGGGAGCTGTTTTTT. It specifies CSASNTGSMGELFF.

This clonotype was counted at least ten times. The CDR3 nucleotides read TGTGCCAGTAGTCAATATATGAACACTGAAGCTTTCTTT. Translated, it gives CASSQYMNTEAFF. The chain couples TRBV19 to TRBJ1-1; D is uncertain. CDR1 and CDR2 from the germline V gene are LNHDA and SQIVND (reference sequence). V was cut by 5 bases and J by 0 bases, with 7 bases left in between. The CDR3 is 13 residues long.

The DNA for the CDR3 is TGTGCCAGCAGCTTAGTAGGACTAGCCACGGAGACCCAGTACTTC. Translating it yields CASSLVGLATETQYF. The gene calls are TRBV7-9 and TRBJ2-5; 8 nucleotides agree with TRBD2. The CDR3 spans 15 residues. The V gene end was trimmed by 1 base and the J gene end by 5 bases; junction bases not matched to a gene: 6. Per germline, CDR1 SEHNR and CDR2 FQNEAQ (reference sequence).

The chain couples TRBV24-1 to TRBJ2-5; 11 bases are a match to TRBD1. Germline lookup yields CDR1 KGHDR and CDR2 SFDVKD. This CDR3 is 15 amino acids long. Germline trimming cut 5 bases from V and 3 bases from J; bases unmatched to any gene: 4. The CDR3 bases are TGTGCCACCAGTGCCGGGACAGGGGGGAAAGAGACCCAGTACTTC. Protein sequence: CATSAGTGGKETQYF.

V is TRBV29-1 and J is TRBJ2-2; the D gene is possibly TRBD1 (5 bases). The germline V gene has CDR1 SQVTM and CDR2 ANQGSEA. Trimming took off 3 bases at V and 5 bases at J, with 13 bases between the two ends. CDR3 size: 14 residues. The CDR3 region is CSVEVWQGTGELFF. The CDR3 nucleotides are TGCAGCGTTGAGGTCTGGCAGGGAACCGGGGAGCTGTTTTTT.

The chain recombines TRBV7-6 with TRBJ1-2, with TRBD1 identical over 9 bases. Germline V lookup: CDR1 SGHVS, CDR2 FNYEAQ. V lost 5 bases, J lost 7 bases, and 11 bases stayed unmatched. The CDR3 runs to 15 residues. The CDR3, as DNA: TGTGCCAGCAGCCCCGAGGAGACAGGGGGGGGTGGCTACACCTTC. Its translation is CASSPEETGGGGYTF.

This clonotype was picked up many times. The chain has TRBV20-1 and TRBJ2-7; TRBD1 agrees at 8 bases. This CDR3 is built from 14 residues. CDR1 is DFQATT, CDR2 SNEGSKA, per germline (reference sequence). Losses at the gene ends were 6 bases for V and 2 bases for J; bases not matched to a gene: 9. The CDR3 sequence: CSAPGDRPPYEQYF. As DNA, the CDR3 is TGCAGTGCACCAGGGGACAGGCCCCCCTACGAGCAGTACTTC.

The rearrangement uses TRBV19 and TRBJ2-2, with 8 bases aligning to TRBD2. V gave up 6 bases and J gave up 3 bases; unmatched junction bases: 6. Germline values: CDR1 LNHDA, CDR2 SQIVND (reference sequence). CDR3 length: 15 residues. The CDR3 DNA sequence: TGTGCCAGTAGCGGGAGGGCCTCGGACACCGGGGAGCTGTTTTTT. Translated: CASSGRASDTGELFF. The variable domain in full, completed from reference TRBV19 and TRBJ2-2, reads DGGITQSPKYLFRKEGQNVTLSCEQNLNHDAMYWYRQDPGQGLRLIYYSQIVNDFQKGDIAEGYSVSREKKESFPLTVTSAQKNPTAFYLCASSGRASDTGELFFGEGSRLTVL.

This clonotype was picked up many times. The chain combines TRBV13 with TRBJ1-1; the D gene is possibly TRBD1 (5 bases). Germline CDR1 and CDR2: PRHDT and FYEKMQ (reference sequence). V was trimmed by 8 bases and J by 4 bases, leaving 14 bases between them. This CDR3 is 13 amino acids long. The DNA for the CDR3 is TGTGCCAGCTCTTTTGACAGCGGCACTGAAGCTTTCTTT. As protein: CASSFDSGTEAFF.

The chain employs TRBV6-2 or TRBV6-3 and TRBJ1-2; no definite D call. Trimming removed 4 bases at V and 8 bases at J, with 17 bases between. Germline V gives CDR1 MNHEY, CDR2 SVGEGT. The CDR3 loop spans 14 amino acids. The DNA for the CDR3 is TGTGCCAGCAGTTGGCGGCCCGCGGCCCTCGGCTACACCTTC. Translating gives CASSWRPAALGYTF.

The rearrangement uses TRBV2 and TRBJ2-4; the D gene could be TRBD1 or TRBD2 (5 bases each). Deletions cut 7 bases from V and 0 bases from J, with 19 bases between. The V gene's germline CDR1 is SNHLY and CDR2 FYNNEI. The CDR3 has 17 amino acids. CDR3 nucleotides: TGTGCCAGCACTAAGAGGGACGCAAGGGAAGCCAAAAACATTCAGTACTTC. Protein: CASTKRDAREAKNIQYF.

J is TRBJ1-6 and V is TRBV10-1; the D gene is possibly TRBD1 (5 bases). The CDR3 is 14 residues long. Germline CDR1 is WNHNN and CDR2 is SYGVQD (reference sequence). The germline V and J ends were trimmed by 2 bases and 7 bases, with 9 bases remaining between them. CDR3 nucleotide sequence: TGCGCCAGCAGTGAGCACAGGAAGAATTCACCCCTCCACTTT. Translation gives CASSEHRKNSPLHF.

In nucleotides, the CDR3 is TGCGCCAGCAGCCCCCCCCGACAGGGGGCAATGGCAGATACGCAGTATTTT. Protein product: CASSPPRQGAMADTQYF. The V gene is TRBV4-1, the J gene TRBJ2-3, with TRBD1 identical over 10 bases. V dropped 4 bases and J dropped 4; count of bases not matched to a gene: 11. Germline V gene sequence: CDR1 MGHRA, CDR2 YSYEKL. CDR3 size: 17 residues.

This chain joins TRBV10-3 and TRBJ1-1; D is unresolved. The CDR3 runs to 13 residues. V dropped 5 bases and J dropped 5 bases, with 12 bases sitting between them. The germline CDR1 and CDR2 sequences are ENHRY and SYGVKD. CDR3 nucleotides: TGTGCCATCAGTTGGGGAGAGAGGACTGAAGCTTTCTTT. Its translation: CAISWGERTEAFF.